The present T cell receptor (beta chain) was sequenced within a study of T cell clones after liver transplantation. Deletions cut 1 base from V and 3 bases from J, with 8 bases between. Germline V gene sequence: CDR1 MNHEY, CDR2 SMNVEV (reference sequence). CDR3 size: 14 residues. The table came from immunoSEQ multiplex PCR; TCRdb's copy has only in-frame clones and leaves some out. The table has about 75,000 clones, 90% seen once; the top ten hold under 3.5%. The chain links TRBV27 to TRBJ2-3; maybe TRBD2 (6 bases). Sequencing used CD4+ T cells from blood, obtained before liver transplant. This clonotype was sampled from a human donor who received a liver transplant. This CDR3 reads CASSLYGRTDTQYF. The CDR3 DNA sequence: TGTGCCAGCAGTTTATACGGGAGAACAGATACGCAGTATTTT.